These T cell receptor beta chains were read from a single sample in a study of blood T cell repertoires in COVID-19. TCRdb's table, derived via immunoSEQ multiplex PCR, lists solely in-frame clones and lacks some. The sample records approximately 300,000 clones, around 90% being singletons. Material: PBMCs or T cells enriched from blood (not recorded which). These receptors were taken from a man between 60 and 70 years old who had recovered from COVID-19. Both conserved end residues are part of each CDR3. The order of the fields is CDR3 DNA, CDR3 protein, J gene, V gene, clone size, D gene. D genes are given only for firm matches. Not all rows give a size; the values are once, few, many and, for expanded clones, a class.

CDR3nt: TGTGCCAGCAGCCCCAATGCAGGGGTTCAGCCCCAGCATTTT
CDR3aa: CASSPNAGVQPQHF
j_gene: TRBJ1-5
v_gene: TRBV11-2
abundance: NA
d_gene: NA

CDR3nt: TGTGCCAGCAGTTTAAGGACAGGGTATGGCTACACCTTC
CDR3aa: CASSLRTGYGYTF
j_gene: TRBJ1-2
v_gene: TRBV27
abundance: NA
d_gene: TRBD1

CDR3nt: TGTGCCAGCAGCGAACGGGGACAAATAGAGCAGTTCTTC
CDR3aa: CASSERGQIEQFF
j_gene: TRBJ2-1
v_gene: TRBV11-3
abundance: NA
d_gene: NA

CDR3nt: TGTGCCAGCAGTGCAGGACGGACTCCTTCCTACGAGCAGTACTTC
CDR3aa: CASSAGRTPSYEQYF
j_gene: TRBJ2-7
v_gene: TRBV6-2/TRBV6-3
abundance: NA
d_gene: NA

CDR3nt: TGTGCCAGCACCATTGGACCTCTAGCGGGTGTATCCCCCTGCTCCTACAATGAGCAGTTCTTC
CDR3aa: CASTIGPLAGVSPCSYNEQFF
j_gene: TRBJ2-1
v_gene: TRBV21-1
abundance: NA
d_gene: NA

CDR3nt: TGTGCCAGCAGTTACTCGTGGGACAGGGGGCGTCCTGAAGCTTTCTTT
CDR3aa: CASSYSWDRGRPEAFF
j_gene: TRBJ1-1
v_gene: TRBV6-5
abundance: NA
d_gene: TRBD1

CDR3nt: TGTGCCAGCAGCCGGGACACCACACAAGAGACCCAGTACTTC
CDR3aa: CASSRDTTQETQYF
j_gene: TRBJ2-5
v_gene: TRBV9
abundance: NA
d_gene: NA

CDR3nt: TGTGCCAGCAGCCAATCGGGGCAGGGAAGCAATCAGCCCCAGCATTTT
CDR3aa: CASSQSGQGSNQPQHF
j_gene: TRBJ1-5
v_gene: TRBV16
abundance: NA
d_gene: NA

CDR3nt: TGTGCCAGCAGCGTTGGGGACAGGGCTGGGGACTACGAGCAGTACTTC
CDR3aa: CASSVGDRAGDYEQYF
j_gene: TRBJ2-7
v_gene: TRBV9
abundance: once
d_gene: TRBD1

CDR3nt: TGCGCCAGCAGCTTGACAACCAATGAGCAGTTCTTC
CDR3aa: CASSLTTNEQFF
j_gene: TRBJ2-1
v_gene: TRBV5-1
abundance: NA
d_gene: NA

CDR3nt: TGTGCCAAAGGACAGGGGCACTCCTACGAGCAGTACTTC
CDR3aa: CAKGQGHSYEQYF
j_gene: TRBJ2-7
v_gene: TRBV6-5
abundance: NA
d_gene: TRBD1

CDR3nt: TGTGCCAGTAGTATCTCCGGGAATCAGCCCCAGCATTTT
CDR3aa: CASSISGNQPQHF
j_gene: TRBJ1-5
v_gene: TRBV19
abundance: few
d_gene: NA

CDR3nt: TGTGCCAGCAGTTTGGGGAGAGCTAACTATGGCTACACCTTC
CDR3aa: CASSLGRANYGYTF
j_gene: TRBJ1-2
v_gene: TRBV11-1
abundance: NA
d_gene: NA

CDR3nt: TGCGCCAGCACAATGGGACAGGTCCCCACCGGGGAGCTGTTTTTT
CDR3aa: CASTMGQVPTGELFF
j_gene: TRBJ2-2
v_gene: TRBV5-1
abundance: once
d_gene: TRBD1

CDR3nt: TGTGCCAGCAGCTTAACCGGAAAAACTAGCGGGAGTAGTCACGAGCAGTACTTC
CDR3aa: CASSLTGKTSGSSHEQYF
j_gene: TRBJ2-7
v_gene: TRBV7-3
abundance: NA
d_gene: TRBD2

CDR3nt: TGTGCCAGCAGCAGCGGACAGGGAAGCAATCAGCCCCAGCATTTT
CDR3aa: CASSSGQGSNQPQHF
j_gene: TRBJ1-5
v_gene: TRBV6-2/TRBV6-3
abundance: NA
d_gene: TRBD1

CDR3nt: TGTGCCAACTATCACCACAGGGCAGCACCCCTCCACTTT
CDR3aa: CANYHHRAAPLHF
j_gene: TRBJ1-6
v_gene: TRBV18
abundance: NA
d_gene: NA

CDR3nt: TGCGCCAGCAGCTTGTCAGCCCTTAGCGGGAGGACTTCCGAGCAGTACTTC
CDR3aa: CASSLSALSGRTSEQYF
j_gene: TRBJ2-7
v_gene: TRBV5-1
abundance: NA
d_gene: TRBD2

CDR3nt: TGTGCCAGCAGCTTAGATCTCGGTATCGAGCAGTACTTC
CDR3aa: CASSLDLGIEQYF
j_gene: TRBJ2-7
v_gene: TRBV7-9
abundance: NA
d_gene: NA

CDR3nt: TGTGCCAGTCTCCGGGGACAGGGAGGCTATGGCTACACCTTC
CDR3aa: CASLRGQGGYGYTF
j_gene: TRBJ1-2
v_gene: TRBV28
abundance: few
d_gene: TRBD1

CDR3nt: TGTGCCACCAGCAGAGAGGCCCCCACCTACGAGCAGTACTTC
CDR3aa: CATSREAPTYEQYF
j_gene: TRBJ2-7
v_gene: TRBV15
abundance: once
d_gene: NA

CDR3nt: TGTGCCAGCAGCTTTATTACTAGCGGGGTCACTAGCACAGATACGCAGTATTTT
CDR3aa: CASSFITSGVTSTDTQYF
j_gene: TRBJ2-3
v_gene: TRBV3-1/TRBV3-2
abundance: NA
d_gene: TRBD2

CDR3nt: TGCAGCGCGTGGACAGGGAGCAATCAGCCCCAGCATTTT
CDR3aa: CSAWTGSNQPQHF
j_gene: TRBJ1-5
v_gene: TRBV29-1
abundance: once
d_gene: TRBD1

CDR3nt: TGCAGTGCTAGTGGTGGACTAGCGGGAGTAGTCACAGATACGCAGTATTTT
CDR3aa: CSASGGLAGVVTDTQYF
j_gene: TRBJ2-3
v_gene: TRBV20-1
abundance: NA
d_gene: TRBD2

CDR3nt: TGTGCCAGCAGCGGGACTAGCGGGAGTGGGGAGCTGTTTTTT
CDR3aa: CASSGTSGSGELFF
j_gene: TRBJ2-2
v_gene: TRBV11-3
abundance: NA
d_gene: TRBD2

CDR3nt: TGTGCCAGTACCCTGGACAGGGCTAGCAATCAGCCCCAGCATTTT
CDR3aa: CASTLDRASNQPQHF
j_gene: TRBJ1-5
v_gene: TRBV19
abundance: NA
d_gene: TRBD1

CDR3nt: TGTGCCAGCAGCAACGGACAGGGGGGAACCCAGTACTTC
CDR3aa: CASSNGQGGTQYF
j_gene: TRBJ2-5
v_gene: TRBV7-3
abundance: NA
d_gene: TRBD1

CDR3nt: TGTGCCAGCATATCTCAAGGGCAGGGCCTTGGCTACACCTTC
CDR3aa: CASISQGQGLGYTF
j_gene: TRBJ1-2
v_gene: TRBV28
abundance: NA
d_gene: NA

CDR3nt: TGCAGCGTAGGTGGACTAGCGGGGCAAAGGGGTTACAATGAGCAGTTCTTC
CDR3aa: CSVGGLAGQRGYNEQFF
j_gene: TRBJ2-1
v_gene: TRBV29-1
abundance: NA
d_gene: TRBD2

CDR3nt: TGCGCCAGCAGCTCGGATACAGGGGGCTACGAGCAGTACTTC
CDR3aa: CASSSDTGGYEQYF
j_gene: TRBJ2-7
v_gene: TRBV5-1
abundance: NA
d_gene: TRBD1

CDR3nt: TGTGCCATCAGTTACGACAGGGAATCTGGGGCCAACGTCCTGACTTTC
CDR3aa: CAISYDRESGANVLTF
j_gene: TRBJ2-6
v_gene: TRBV10-3
abundance: NA
d_gene: TRBD1

CDR3nt: TGTGCCAGCAGCCGCGAGGGACTAGCGGGACTGACAGATACGCAGTATTTT
CDR3aa: CASSREGLAGLTDTQYF
j_gene: TRBJ2-3
v_gene: TRBV7-3
abundance: NA
d_gene: TRBD2

CDR3nt: TGTGCCAGCAAGCCGTCGGGTAGCAATCAGCCCCAGCATTTT
CDR3aa: CASKPSGSNQPQHF
j_gene: TRBJ1-5
v_gene: TRBV28
abundance: NA
d_gene: NA

CDR3nt: TGTGCCAGCAGCCCCCTGACTAGCTCAAACGAGCAGTACTTC
CDR3aa: CASSPLTSSNEQYF
j_gene: TRBJ2-7
v_gene: TRBV3-1/TRBV3-2
abundance: NA
d_gene: TRBD2

CDR3nt: TGTGCCAGCACCCTGGACAGGGCTAATGAAAAACTGTTTTTT
CDR3aa: CASTLDRANEKLFF
j_gene: TRBJ1-4
v_gene: TRBV11-2
abundance: NA
d_gene: TRBD1

CDR3nt: TGTGCCAGCAGTGAGGGGCTCGGGCTTAGAGGCACAGATACGCAGTATTTT
CDR3aa: CASSEGLGLRGTDTQYF
j_gene: TRBJ2-3
v_gene: TRBV25-1
abundance: NA
d_gene: NA

CDR3nt: TGTGCCAGCAGCCCTGGACAGGGAGGGGGCTACACCTTC
CDR3aa: CASSPGQGGGYTF
j_gene: TRBJ1-2
v_gene: TRBV7-3
abundance: NA
d_gene: TRBD1